This T cell receptor beta chain is drawn from a study of T cell changes during pregnancy in multiple sclerosis (dated by TCRdb to between 2019 and 2020). The study in broad terms: Changes in the T cell repertoire over the course of pregnancy were examined in this study in women with multiple sclerosis.

The CDR3 starts with the cysteine, ends with the phenylalanine, and has 23 residues. Only the CDR3 portion is preserved as DNA: 69 bases, with reading frame beginning at the first base. Looking up the germline V gene yields CDR1 MDHEN and CDR2 SYDVKM. The V end gives up 0 bases and the J end 5 bases, leaving 27 bases in the junction not matched to a gene. The library was produced with the immunoSEQ multiplex PCR assay. TCRdb's version of the immuneACCESS table is confined to in-frame rearrangements and falls short of the full clone set. An unresolved V gene accounts for under half of the shortfall where checked; the remainder is of unknown origin. In all, the sample holds tens of thousands of clones, and roughly nine tenths of those were seen once. The top ten constitute 1% to 1.5% of the sample. In the case of this clone: What this receptor recognizes is not known. Within one base of it there is no much larger clone, and no base qualities were kept.

The specimen comprised CD4+ T cells from peripheral blood mononuclear cells, sampled after pregnancy. The sequence is built from TRBV28 and TRBJ1-2, with 10 junctional bases fitting TRBD1. The sequence was collected from a female donor with multiple sclerosis, enrolled in a pregnancy study. The CDR3 region reads CASSLWRVGINGMRQGARYGYTF. The sequenced DNA: TGTGCCAGCAGTTTATGGCGGGTTGGTATAAATGGAATGAGACAGGGGGCCCGGTATGGCTACACCTTC.